This T cell receptor beta chain originates from a study of identical twins. Regarding the study as a whole: When twins shared out-of-frame alpha sequences, those sequences had excess low generation probability. The conclusions drew on cross-sectional statistical analysis instead of tracking the same donors.

The V end was cut by 1 base, the J end by 8 bases, with 14 bases between. This CDR3 comprises 15 residues. The V gene's germline CDR1 is SGHTA and CDR2 FQGNSA. This clonotype showed up just a few times. The antigen remains unidentified. TCRdb ran MiXCR on the 5' RACE reads and lists one entry per CDR3 protein. The table lists around 550,000 distinct CDR3 sequences, roughly 15% of them singletons, with less than 0.5% in the top ten. This sample was shared with a second study, whose subject was yellow fever vaccine responses in identical twins. That source reports: Twins' vaccine T cell responses reportedly seemed partly convergent and partly personalized.

The chain uses TRBV7-2 and TRBJ2-2; tentative D call: TRBD2 (5 bases). The TCR originated in a woman younger than 30 in good health. Specimen: CD4+ T cells sorted from blood. The CDR3: CASSLEARLSGELFF. For the CDR3, the DNA is TGTGCCAGCAGCTTAGAGGCTAGACTATCTGGGGAGCTGTTTTTT.